Sequencing of this T cell receptor beta chain was carried out in a study of blood T cell repertoires in COVID-19. Study-wide context: Samples representing acute and convalescent COVID-19 were sourced from the United States, Italy and Spain. The cDNA or gDNA used as material had been derived from T cells, B-cell-depleted T cells, or PBMCs.

Per the study methods: Researchers report that nucleated cell counts were estimated from reference gene primer amplification. Sequencing was performed with immunoSEQ multiplex PCR; in TCRdb, only in-frame clones are kept and a portion is missing. That table gives V, J and clone size, and the DNA gave D and trimming. The sample comprises 150,000 to 180,000 clones, about 80% of which are singletons, and about 7.3% rests with the top ten. The germline V gene has CDR1 SGHTA and CDR2 FQGNSA. The CDR3 spans 15 residues. Between the trimmed V and J ends, which lost 2 bases and 5 bases, there was a span of 15 bases. The study recruited people aged roughly 18 to 100 years across about two dozen US areas.

The sequenced material came from PBMCs or T cells enriched from blood (not recorded which). The TCR comes from a man over 45 who had recovered from COVID-19. The chain uses TRBV7-2 and TRBJ1-2; tentative D call: TRBD1 (5 bases). This CDR3 reads CASSLMDIAGYGYTF. CDR3 coding DNA: TGTGCCAGCAGCTTAATGGACATCGCGGGATATGGCTACACCTTC.